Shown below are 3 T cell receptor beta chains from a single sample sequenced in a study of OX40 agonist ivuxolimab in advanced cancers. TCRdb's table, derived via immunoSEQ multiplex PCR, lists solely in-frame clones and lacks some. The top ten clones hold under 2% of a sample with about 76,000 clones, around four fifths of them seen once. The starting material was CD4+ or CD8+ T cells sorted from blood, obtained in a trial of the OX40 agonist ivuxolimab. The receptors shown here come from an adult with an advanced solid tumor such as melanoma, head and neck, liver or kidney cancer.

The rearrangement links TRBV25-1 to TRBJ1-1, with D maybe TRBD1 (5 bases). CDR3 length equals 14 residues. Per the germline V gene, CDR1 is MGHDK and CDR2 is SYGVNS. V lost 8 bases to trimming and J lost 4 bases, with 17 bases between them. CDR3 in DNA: TGTGCCAGCGCTAGAGACAGATCATCCACTGAAGCTTTCTTT. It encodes CASARDRSSTEAFF. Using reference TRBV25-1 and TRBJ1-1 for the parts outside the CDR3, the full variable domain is EADIYQTPRYLVIGTGKKITLECSQTMGHDKMYWYQQDPGMELHLIHYSYGVNSTEKGDLSSESTVSRIRTEHFPLTLESARPSHTSQYLCASARDRSSTEAFFGQGTRLTVV.

Here the CDR3 DNA reads TGTGCCAGCAGCTTGGGCGGGGCCCGGCGTTTAGCCAAAAACATTCAGTACTTC. This codes for CASSLGGARRLAKNIQYF. This chain uses TRBV5-6 with TRBJ2-4; maybe TRBD2 (6 bases). Germline lookup yields CDR1 SGHDT and CDR2 YYEEEE. Trimming took 0 bases from V and 0 from J, leaving 16 bases between them. There are 18 residues in the CDR3.

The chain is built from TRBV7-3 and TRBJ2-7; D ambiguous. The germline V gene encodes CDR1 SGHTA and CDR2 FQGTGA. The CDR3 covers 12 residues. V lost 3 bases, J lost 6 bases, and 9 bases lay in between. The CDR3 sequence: CASSFSTGEQYF. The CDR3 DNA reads TGTGCCAGCAGCTTTTCGACCGGCGAGCAGTACTTC. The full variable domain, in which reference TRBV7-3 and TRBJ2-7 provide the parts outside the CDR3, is GAGVSQTPSNKVTEKGKYVELRCDPISGHTALYWYRQSLGQGPEFLIYFQGTGAADDSGLPNDRFFAVRPEGSVSTLKIQRTERGDSAVYLCASSFSTGEQYFGPGTRLTVT.